The 14 T cell receptor beta chains below all came from one sample that was sequenced in a study of read filtering for tumor transcriptome and immune sequencing. Molecular barcoded adaptors covering alpha/delta and beta/gamma chains were used on approximately 440 ng RNA. MiXCR, run by TCRdb on the reads, gives a single entry per CDR3 protein. Here the sample spans roughly 130,000 distinct CDR3 sequences, approximately 12% being singletons. The sample consisted of a population of CD138-negative cells sorted from bone marrow. All receptors come from a donor aged 40 or over with multiple myeloma.

This clonotype has just a few counts. The chain has TRBV5-1 and TRBJ1-5; 8 nucleotides line up with TRBD1. V shed 4 bases and J 0 bases; nucleotides not matched to a gene: 6. The CDR3 totals 16 residues. CDR1 is SGHRS, CDR2 YFSETQ, per germline. The CDR3 region is CASSIGTGYSNQPQHF. The CDR3 region has the DNA TGCGCCAGCAGCATCGGGACAGGCTATAGCAATCAGCCCCAGCATTTT.

This clonotype was detected many times. V and J are TRBV11-2 and TRBJ2-7; D unclear. The V and J ends lost 4 bases and 1 base respectively, with 11 bases between them. Germline values: CDR1 SGHAT, CDR2 FQNNGV. The CDR3 covers 14 residues. The CDR3 coding sequence is TGTGCCAGCAGCTCTGCCACTTTATCCTACGAGCAGTACTTC. This gives the protein CASSSATLSYEQYF.

Ten or more counts support this clonotype. The CDR3 protein is CASSDYGNQPQHF. Here the CDR3 DNA reads TGTGCCAGCAGCGACTATGGAAATCAGCCCCAGCATTTT. The chain combines TRBV3-1 with TRBJ1-5, with D unclear. V gave up 5 bases and J gave up 4 bases, with 9 bases separating them. This CDR3 contains 13 residues. Per germline, CDR1 LGHDT and CDR2 YNNKEL (reference sequence).

This clonotype showed up many times. This chain joins TRBV5-1 and TRBJ1-1, with D possibly being TRBD1 (6 bases). The ends were cut back, 3 bases at V and 0 bases at J, with 15 bases in the middle. The germline V gene has CDR1 SGHRS and CDR2 YFSETQ. CDR3 length: 16 amino acids. CDR3 residues: CASSWGAIIMNTEAFF. CDR3 in DNA: TGCGCCAGCAGCTGGGGGGCCATTATCATGAACACTGAAGCTTTCTTT. The entire variable domain, with the rest obtained from reference TRBV5-1 and TRBJ1-1, is as follows: KAGVTQTPRYLIKTRGQQVTLSCSPISGHRSVSWYQQTPGQGLQFLFEYFSETQRNKGNFPGRFSGRQFSNSRSEMNVSTLELGDSALYLCASSWGAIIMNTEAFFGQGTRLTVV.

This clonotype was seen only a few times. V and J are TRBV9 and TRBJ2-3; D may match TRBD1 or TRBD2 (5 bases each). This CDR3 is built from 14 residues. The germline gives CDR1 SGDLS, CDR2 YYNGEE. Deletions cut 2 bases from V and 5 bases from J, with 12 bases between. CDR3 region: CASSVGPRGDTQYF. The CDR3 region has the DNA TGTGCCAGCAGCGTGGGACCCCGGGGAGATACGCAGTATTTT.

This clonotype was seen only a few times. The genes are TRBV11-2 and TRBJ2-1; D is perhaps TRBD1 or TRBD2 (5 bases each). The CDR3 loop spans 14 amino acids. The germline V gene has CDR1 SGHAT and CDR2 FQNNGV. V lost 1 base to trimming and J lost 6 bases, with 10 bases between them. CDR3 nucleotide sequence: TGTGCCAGCAGCTTAGGGGGACGGATCAATGAGCAGTTCTTC. This codes for CASSLGGRINEQFF. Combining the CDR3 with reference TRBV11-2 and TRBJ2-1 gives the whole variable domain EAGVAQSPRYKIIEKRQSVAFWCNPISGHATLYWYQQILGQGPKLLIQFQNNGVVDDSQLPKDRFSAERLKGVDSTLKIQPAKLEDSAVYLCASSLGGRINEQFFGPGTRLTVL.

This clonotype showed up many times. The chain carries TRBV6-1 and TRBJ2-1, with D possibly being TRBD1 (5 bases). The CDR3 spans 14 residues. From germline, CDR1 is MNHNS and CDR2 SASEGT. The V end was cut by 2 bases, the J end by 2 bases, with 7 bases between. The CDR3 nucleotides are TGTGCCAGCAGTGAAAGACAGCCCTACAATGAGCAGTTCTTC. Amino acid sequence: CASSERQPYNEQFF.

For this clonotype: A much larger clone is a single base away; this may be a read error. V usage is TRBV10-2 and J usage is TRBJ2-3; perhaps TRBD1 as D (6 bases). Germline CDR1 reads WSHSY; CDR2 reads SAAADI. This CDR3 comprises 12 residues. The CDR3 bases are TGTGCCATCTCGGACAGAGGAGGTACGCAGTATTTT. Translation gives CAISDRGGTQYF.

This clonotype was observed at least ten times. The chain links TRBV10-3 to TRBJ2-5, with 7 bases that match TRBD1. After removal of 0 bases from V and 5 bases from J, the junction contained 3 bases not matched to a gene. This CDR3 has 14 residues. In germline, CDR1 is ENHRY, CDR2 SYGVKD. CDR3: CAISESTGSETQYF. The CDR3 DNA is TGTGCCATCAGTGAGTCGACAGGGTCGGAGACCCAGTACTTC.

Concerning this clonotype: This may stem from a read error, because a much larger clone lies one nucleotide away. J is TRBJ2-1 and V is TRBV5-1; 9 nucleotides agree with TRBD1. Germline V gene lookup returns CDR1 SGHRS and CDR2 YFSETQ. J lost 9 bases, V lost 7 bases, and 8 bases had no gene match. The CDR3 has 13 amino acids. DNA for the CDR3: TGCGCCAGCCGCCCCACAGGGGGCCGTGAGCAGTTCTTC. Translating it yields CASRPTGGREQFF.

This clonotype was counted ten times or more. The chain uses TRBV11-1 and TRBJ1-1; weak D call: TRBD1 (5 bases). The CDR3 totals 15 residues. Germline loops: CDR1 SGHAT, CDR2 FQDESV (reference sequence). V was pared by 3 bases and J by 1 base, with 12 bases between. The CDR3: CASSFGGRWNTEAFF. In DNA form, the CDR3 reads TGTGCCAGCAGCTTTGGGGGACGATGGAACACTGAAGCTTTCTTT.

This clonotype was observed many times. The genes are TRBV6-5 and TRBJ1-2; a weak D match, TRBD1 (5 bases). The V end was cut by 4 bases, the J end by 4 bases, with 10 bases between. Germline V lookup: CDR1 MNHEY, CDR2 SVGAGI. The length of the CDR3 is 13 residues. The DNA of the CDR3 is TGTGCCAGCAGTTCCGGTGACAGCTATGGCTACACCTTC. Protein sequence: CASSSGDSYGYTF.

At least ten counts were recorded for this clonotype. J is TRBJ2-1 and V is TRBV5-1; weak D call: TRBD2 (5 bases). Germline CDR1 SGHRS, CDR2 YFSETQ. The CDR3 runs 14 residues. Trimming removed 5 bases from V and 6 bases from J, with 15 bases in between. As DNA, the CDR3 is TGCGCCAGCAGTGTCACTAGTCCGGGCAATGAGCAGTTCTTC. Protein product: CASSVTSPGNEQFF. The whole variable domain, remainder taken from reference TRBV5-1 and TRBJ2-1, is KAGVTQTPRYLIKTRGQQVTLSCSPISGHRSVSWYQQTPGQGLQFLFEYFSETQRNKGNFPGRFSGRQFSNSRSEMNVSTLELGDSALYLCASSVTSPGNEQFFGPGTRLTVL.

In its sample, this clonotype was seen many times. The chain carries TRBV4-1 and TRBJ2-3; D remains unclear. Germline V CDR1 and CDR2: MGHRA, YSYEKL. Trimming cost V 0 bases and J 9 bases, with 7 bases left between them. The CDR3 is 12 residues long. The CDR3 is CASSQETLTQYF. DNA for the CDR3: TGCGCCAGCAGCCAAGAGACTCTAACGCAGTATTTT.